This T cell receptor (beta chain) comes out of a study of shared clonotypes between healthy human individuals. For the study at large: Each donor's CD4 naive and CD4 memory cells filled three plates apiece, CD8 naive two, and CD8 memory one.

Study results and caveats: Non-shared clonotypes had lower generation probabilities than clonotypes shared by all four sorted-subset donors.

A CD45RA-negative memory subset and a CD45RA+ naive subset were separated from the CD4+ cells. This clone came up once. The antigen is undetermined. The CDR3 has 15 residues. V lost 0 bases and J lost 4, with 13 bases in between. Germline V gene sequence: CDR1 SGHRS, CDR2 YFSETQ. Authors' data handling: Without quality scores, immunoSEQ junctional reads could not be filtered like full-length reads. Generated by immunoSEQ multiplex PCR, the TCRdb table keeps only in-frame clones and is missing some. From that table come the V and J calls and clone size; the DNA was used to work out D and trimming. The sample holds under 2,500,000 clones, approximately 94% seen once.

Source material: naive CD4+ T cells sorted from blood. The subset: CD45RA+ positively selected. The chain has TRBV5-1 and TRBJ2-5; D possibly matches TRBD1 or TRBD2 (7 bases each). This TCR was recovered from a man between 18 and 35 years old in good health. CDR3 DNA sequence: TGCGCCAGCAGCTTGGCAGGGGGGGTACTAGAGACCCAGTACTTC. The encoded protein is CASSLAGGVLETQYF.